The 21 T cell receptor beta chains below all came from one sample that was sequenced in a study of T cell responses to AZD1222 COVID-19 vaccine. Sequenced by immunoSEQ multiplex PCR; TCRdb stores in-frame clones only, minus some. Of 100,000 or so clones listed, 87% are singletons. Sequencing used peripheral blood, obtained 28 days after the second AZD1222 dose. The receptors were gathered from an adult who received the AZD1222 COVID-19 vaccine.

This chain joins TRBV7-2 and TRBJ1-5, with 7 bases identical to TRBD1. The CDR3 runs 14 residues. V shed 6 bases, J shed 6 bases, and the junction held 8 bases outside the gene matches. Germline-derived CDR1 and CDR2 are SGHTA and FQGNSA. CDR3 sequence (DNA): TGTGCCAGCAGTCGACAGGGTCCCGGTCAGCCCCAGCATTTT. Encoded protein: CASSRQGPGQPQHF.

This chain joins TRBV3-1 (or the pseudogene TRBV3-2) and TRBJ1-3, with D uncertain. CDR3 size: 18 residues. Looked up from germline, CDR1 is LGHDT and CDR2 is YNNKEL (reference sequence). The ends were cut back, 1 base at V and 0 bases at J, with 16 bases in the middle. CDR3 sequence (DNA): TGTGCCAGCAGCCAAGCAACCGAGGGTTTGAGCTCTGGAAACACCATATATTTT. Its protein product is CASSQATEGLSSGNTIYF.

This clone has just one count. The chain combines TRBV6-6 with TRBJ1-2, with 9 bases identical to TRBD1. Germline CDR1 is MNHNY and CDR2 is SVGAGI (reference sequence). With 0 bases clipped from V and 4 bases from J, the junction kept 0 bases outside the gene matches. This CDR3 comprises 14 residues. The CDR3 here is CASSYSTGGYGYTF. The CDR3 DNA is TGTGCCAGCAGTTACTCGACAGGGGGCTATGGCTACACCTTC.

The chain recombines TRBV27 with TRBJ2-7; D uncertain. The CDR3 spans 15 residues. V gave up 0 bases and J gave up 0 bases, with 9 bases separating them. CDR1 is MNHEY and CDR2 is SMNVEV in the germline V gene (reference sequence). The CDR3 nucleotides are TGTGCCAGCAGTTTATCCGAAGTAACCTCCTACGAGCAGTACTTC. It codes for CASSLSEVTSYEQYF.

This clone has just one count. The rearrangement joins TRBV28 to TRBJ1-1; no clear D gene. The ends were cut back, 7 bases at V and 1 base at J, with 4 bases in the middle. The CDR3 is made up of 11 amino acids. Germline assignment: CDR1 MDHEN and CDR2 SYDVKM. CDR3 sequence reads: CASTGNTEAFF. The CDR3 DNA reads TGTGCCAGCACAGGGAACACTGAAGCTTTCTTT.

The V and J genes are TRBV5-8 and TRBJ2-1, with 10 bases lining up with TRBD2. The CDR3 contains 15 residues. The germline gives CDR1 SGHTS, CDR2 YDEGEE. V gave up 4 bases and J gave up 4 bases; unmatched junction bases: 5. The chain's CDR3 is CASSPRTSGYNEQFF. In nucleotides, the CDR3 is TGTGCCAGCAGCCCTCGGACTAGCGGTTACAATGAGCAGTTCTTC.

J is TRBJ2-6 and V is TRBV19; tentative D call: TRBD2 (5 bases). The CDR3 is 18 residues long. Trimming left V 0 bases short and J 2 bases short, with 14 bases between. CDR1 is LNHDA and CDR2 is SQIVND in the germline V gene (reference sequence). CDR3 loop: CASSIDQRRPPGANVLTF. The CDR3 nucleotides read TGTGCCAGTAGTATAGATCAGCGGAGACCCCCTGGGGCCAACGTCCTGACTTTC.

V is TRBV28 and J is TRBJ2-1; weak D call: TRBD2 (6 bases). This CDR3 has 14 amino acids. V lost 5 bases, J lost 6 bases, and 14 bases lay in between. Per the germline V gene, CDR1 is MDHEN and CDR2 is SYDVKM. CDR3 amino acids: CASSASGQSNEQFF. CDR3 sequence (DNA): TGTGCCAGCAGTGCAAGCGGGCAGAGCAATGAGCAGTTCTTC.

The V and J genes are TRBV5-5 and TRBJ2-7, with 11 bases identical to TRBD1. J gave up 4 bases and V 7 bases, and 7 bases lay outside the gene matches. CDR3 length: 14 residues. Germline V lookup: CDR1 SGHKS, CDR2 YYEKEE (reference sequence). The CDR3 nucleotides are TGTGCCAGCCGACTGGGACAGGGGGGGTACGAGCAGTACTTC. It codes for CASRLGQGGYEQYF.

The chain links TRBV3-1 (or the pseudogene TRBV3-2) to TRBJ2-7; no firm D call. V was clipped by 2 bases and J by 2 bases, with 10 bases between them. The CDR3 is 14 residues long. In germline, CDR1 is LGHDT, CDR2 YNNKEL (reference sequence). The CDR3 is CASSQHQSPYEQYF. The DNA of the CDR3 is TGTGCCAGCAGCCAACATCAATCCCCCTACGAGCAGTACTTC.

CDR3 region: CAWSVINGGGSGELFF. CDR3 bases: TGTGCCTGGAGTGTAATCAACGGGGGAGGGTCCGGGGAGCTGTTTTTT. The chain couples TRBV30 to TRBJ2-2; the match to TRBD2 covers 7 bases. Germline loops: CDR1 GTSNPN, CDR2 SVGIG (reference sequence). Unmatched junction bases numbered 10, after V lost 0 bases and J lost 6 bases. This CDR3 has 16 residues.

The CDR3 reads CASSQNRGPNTEAFF. The CDR3 coding sequence is TGTGCCAGCAGCCAAAATAGGGGCCCGAACACTGAAGCTTTCTTT. The chain joins TRBV14 to TRBJ1-1, with D tentatively TRBD1 (5 bases). The germline V gene encodes CDR1 SGHDN and CDR2 FVKESK. The CDR3 consists of 15 residues. The ends were cut back, 2 bases at V and 1 base at J, with 11 bases in the middle.

As DNA, the CDR3 is TGCGCCAGCAGCTCAGGGGTAGGAAACTATGGCTACACCTTC. This translates into CASSSGVGNYGYTF. The rearrangement links TRBV4-1 to TRBJ1-2; TRBD1 might be the D (6 bases). Germline CDR1 is MGHRA and CDR2 is YSYEKL. Between the trimmed V and J ends, which lost 5 bases and 2 bases, there was a span of 12 bases. CDR3 length: 14 amino acids.

This chain uses TRBV2 with TRBJ1-6; perhaps TRBD1 as D (5 bases). This CDR3 is 17 amino acids long. The V end was cut by 5 bases, the J end by 9 bases, with 23 bases between. Germline lookup yields CDR1 SNHLY and CDR2 FYNNEI. CDR3 amino acids: CASSSYPPGRSTSPLHF. The CDR3, as DNA: TGTGCCAGCAGTTCTTACCCTCCGGGACGATCTACTTCACCCCTCCACTTT.

This sequence joins TRBV4-1 and TRBJ1-4; tentative D call: TRBD1 (5 bases). Germline CDR1 and CDR2: MGHRA and YSYEKL. The CDR3 totals 17 residues. V lost 4 bases and J lost 0, with 15 bases in between. The CDR3 DNA sequence: TGCGCCAGCAGCCCTCCGGGGACGGACGCAACTAATGAAAAACTGTTTTTT. Amino acids: CASSPPGTDATNEKLFF.

The chain links TRBV11-3 to TRBJ2-5, with D perhaps matching TRBD2 (5 bases). CDR3 size: 13 residues. Germline-derived CDR1 and CDR2 are SGHNT and YENEEA. The V and J ends lost 1 base and 5 bases respectively, with 8 bases between them. CDR3 loop: CASSLGIAETQYF. The CDR3 region has the DNA TGTGCCAGCAGCTTAGGGATAGCGGAGACCCAGTACTTC.

The chain joins TRBV4-3 to TRBJ2-3, with a tentative D call TRBD2 (6 bases). The CDR3 has 15 residues. Germline V gene sequence: CDR1 LGHNA, CDR2 YSLEER. Trimming took 1 base from V and 4 from J, leaving 12 bases between them. The CDR3: CASSQVAGTPDTQYF. The CDR3, as DNA: TGCGCCAGCAGCCAAGTTGCGGGAACACCAGATACGCAGTATTTT.

This sequence joins TRBV21-1 and TRBJ1-5; TRBD1 is the table's D call, not checked against the DNA. TRBV21-1 is noted as a pseudogene. The CDR3 has 17 amino acids. Here the CDR3 reads CASIGTVLLLSNQPQHF. The CDR3 DNA reads TGTGCCAGCATCGGGACAGTCCTTCTTCTTAGCAATCAGCCCCAGCATTTT.

The chain links TRBV12-5 to TRBJ2-1, with TRBD1 matching 7 bases. J lost 8 bases, V lost 0 bases, and 16 bases had no gene match. The germline V gene has CDR1 LGHNT and CDR2 FRNRAP. The CDR3 covers 18 residues. CDR3 loop: CASGLVLGTEPLLDEQFF. In DNA, the CDR3 is TGTGCTAGTGGTTTGGTACTGGGGACAGAGCCCCTTCTTGATGAGCAGTTCTTC.

The chain couples TRBV24-1 to TRBJ2-1, with a tentative D call TRBD1 (6 bases). Germline CDR1 KGHDR, CDR2 SFDVKD. Deletions cut 4 bases from V and 8 bases from J, with 17 bases between. CDR3 size: 15 residues. The CDR3 region is CATSEWVGTSDEQFF. CDR3 coding DNA: TGTGCCACCAGTGAATGGGTCGGGACATCGGATGAGCAGTTCTTC.

The CDR3 region is CASSLEASLVGGELFF. CDR3 nucleotides: TGCGCCAGCAGCTTGGAGGCTAGTCTCGTCGGCGGGGAGCTGTTTTTT. The chain joins TRBV5-1 to TRBJ2-2; D uncertain. There are 16 residues in the CDR3. Germline V gene lookup returns CDR1 SGHRS and CDR2 YFSETQ. V lost 0 bases and J lost 7, with 16 bases in between.